The 8 T cell receptor beta chains below come from one sample, sequenced in a study of OX40 agonist ivuxolimab in advanced cancers. Libraries were built with the immunoSEQ multiplex PCR assay. The clones in this table, taken by TCRdb from immuneACCESS, are in-frame only. Not every clone is retained; where verified, under half of the shortfall comes from an unresolved V gene, and the cause of the rest is unknown. This sample holds more than 80,000 clones; roughly 90% were observed only once. Around 0.7% of the sample rests with the top ten. Specimen: CD4+ or CD8+ T cells sorted from blood, collected in a trial of the OX40 agonist ivuxolimab. These receptors all stem from an adult with an advanced solid tumor such as melanoma, head and neck, liver or kidney cancer.

The chain has TRBV4-1 and TRBJ2-3, with D maybe TRBD2 (6 bases). Germline V gene lookup returns CDR1 MGHRA and CDR2 YSYEKL. This CDR3 contains 16 residues. Trimming cost V 1 base and J 0 bases, with 11 bases left between them. The CDR3 region has the DNA TGCGCCAGCAGCCAAGTAATGAGCGGGAGCACAGATACGCAGTATTTT. Its translation is CASSQVMSGSTDTQYF.

This clone was counted once. The V gene is TRBV6-1, the J gene TRBJ1-5, with 8 bases lining up with TRBD1. After removal of 4 bases from V and 0 bases from J, the junction contained 5 bases not matched to a gene. The CDR3 length is 16 residues. Germline assignment: CDR1 MNHNS and CDR2 SASEGT. This CDR3 reads CASSGNRGSSNQPQHF. Here the CDR3 DNA reads TGTGCCAGCAGTGGGAACAGGGGGAGTAGCAATCAGCCCCAGCATTTT.

The chain carries TRBV6-5 and TRBJ2-5; D gene unclear. Germline V gene data show CDR1 as MNHEY and CDR2 as SVGAGI. Trimming took off 4 bases at V and 2 bases at J, with 8 bases between the two ends. The CDR3 runs to 13 residues. The CDR3, as DNA: TGTGCCAGCAGTTCGTACAATCAAGAGACCCAGTACTTC. It encodes CASSSYNQETQYF.

The genes are TRBV19 and TRBJ1-5, with a tentative D call TRBD1 (5 bases). V lost 5 bases, J lost 7 bases, and 15 bases lay in between. This CDR3 is built from 14 residues. Germline V CDR1 and CDR2: LNHDA, SQIVND (reference sequence). CDR3 sequence: CASSLDIFTQPQHF. The CDR3 coding sequence is TGTGCCAGTAGTTTGGACATATTTACCCAGCCCCAGCATTTT.

This clone has only one observation. The V call is TRBV11-2, the J call TRBJ1-6; 9 nucleotides line up with TRBD1. Trimming cost V 6 bases and J 7 bases; bases outside gene matches: 4. The CDR3 is made up of 14 amino acids. The germline CDR1 and CDR2 sequences are SGHAT and FQNNGV. The CDR3 reads CASRDRGGNSPLHF. The CDR3, as DNA: TGTGCCAGCAGGGACAGGGGCGGCAATTCACCCCTCCACTTT.

The gene calls are TRBV6-5 and TRBJ1-1; TRBD1 matches at 7 bases. The CDR3 has 12 residues. Losses at the gene ends were 0 bases for V and 8 bases for J; bases not matched to a gene: 0. CDR1 is MNHEY, CDR2 SVGAGI, per germline. The CDR3 here is CASSYSGQEAFF. For the CDR3, the DNA is TGTGCCAGCAGTTACTCGGGACAGGAAGCTTTCTTT.

V and J are TRBV29-1 and TRBJ1-1; D call uncertain. The CDR3 loop spans 13 amino acids. Germline V lookup: CDR1 SQVTM, CDR2 ANQGSEA. V was cut by 3 bases and J by 0 bases, with 8 bases left in between. For the CDR3, the DNA is TGCAGCGTTGAGGCCACTTTGAACACTGAAGCTTTCTTT. Translating it yields CSVEATLNTEAFF.

The chain couples TRBV10-2 to TRBJ1-1, with D maybe TRBD1 (6 bases). The germline gives CDR1 WSHSY, CDR2 SAAADI. With 2 bases removed from V and 7 bases from J, the gap between germline ends came to 23 bases. CDR3 size: 17 residues. The chain's CDR3 is CASSEPFSGTIDDEAFF. For the CDR3, the DNA is TGCGCCAGCAGTGAGCCGTTTTCCGGGACAATCGACGATGAAGCTTTCTTT.